This T cell receptor (beta chain) originates from a study of blood T cell repertoires in COVID-19. Across the study: The study drew acute and convalescent COVID-19 samples from the United States, Italy and Spain. T cells, B-cell-depleted T cells, or PBMCs provided the cDNA or gDNA that served as material.

CDR3 size: 15 residues. In germline, CDR1 is SGHDT, CDR2 YYEEEE. V gave up 4 bases and J gave up 9 bases, with 17 bases separating them. The method was immunoSEQ multiplex PCR; TCRdb's version includes in-frame clones alone and lacks a portion of them. The sample has tens of thousands of clones, 83% seen once. The rearrangement uses TRBV5-6 and TRBJ1-6; a possible D gene is TRBD1 (6 bases). Sample: peripheral blood. The source of this sequence is a woman of 80 years or more with active or convalescent COVID-19. The CDR3 protein is CASSQEGHRTSPLHF. The CDR3 nucleotides are TGTGCCAGCAGCCAAGAGGGACATAGGACTTCACCCCTCCACTTT.